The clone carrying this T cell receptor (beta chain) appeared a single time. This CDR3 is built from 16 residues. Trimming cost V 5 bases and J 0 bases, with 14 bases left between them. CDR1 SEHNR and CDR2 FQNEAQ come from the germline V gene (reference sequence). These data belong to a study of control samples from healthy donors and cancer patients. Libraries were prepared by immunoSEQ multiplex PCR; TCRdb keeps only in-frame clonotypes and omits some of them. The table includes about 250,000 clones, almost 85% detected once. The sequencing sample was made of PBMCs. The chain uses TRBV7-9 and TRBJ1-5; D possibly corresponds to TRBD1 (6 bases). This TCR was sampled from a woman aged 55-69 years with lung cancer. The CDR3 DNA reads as TGTGCCAGCAGCGACGGACAGCTCTATAGCAATCAGCCCCAGCATTTT. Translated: CASSDGQLYSNQPQHF.